A selection of T cell receptor beta chains follows, all from one sample in a study of shared clonotypes between healthy human individuals. Assay used: immunoSEQ multiplex PCR; TCRdb lists only in-frame clones, some missing. The table lists around 1.6 million clones, 95% to 99% of them singletons. The source material was naive CD4+ T cells sorted from blood. All receptors derive from a man aged 25-45 years in good health. The CDR3 runs from the conserved cysteine through the conserved F or W. The D gene is left open where the match is weak. Size is stated for part of the rows, as once, few or many counts, or as a class when the clone is expanded.

abundance,v_gene,j_gene,d_gene,CDR3aa,CDR3nt
NA,TRBV5-4,TRBJ2-1,NA,CASSPASFDEQFF,TGTGCCAGCAGCCCGGCCAGTTTCGATGAGCAGTTCTTC
NA,TRBV28,TRBJ1-1,NA,CASSLGTTGTEAFF,TGTGCCAGCAGTCTCGGGACTACAGGGACTGAAGCTTTCTTT
once,TRBV28,TRBJ2-7,TRBD2,CASSLATSGAYEQYF,TGTGCCAGCAGTTTAGCGACTAGCGGAGCCTACGAGCAGTACTTC
NA,TRBV5-6,TRBJ2-5,NA,CASSVTRPPETQYF,TGTGCCAGCAGCGTGACTAGACCCCCCGAGACCCAGTACTTC
NA,TRBV4-3,TRBJ1-2,NA,CASSQDKAQGHPNYGYTF,TGCGCCAGCAGCCAAGATAAGGCCCAGGGGCATCCCAACTATGGCTACACCTTC
NA,TRBV5-6,TRBJ1-2,NA,CASSLVALYSYGYTF,TGTGCCAGCAGCTTGGTGGCACTTTACTCCTATGGCTACACCTTC
NA,TRBV7-2,TRBJ1-5,TRBD1,CASSPIGGQGDQPQHF,TGTGCCAGCAGCCCCATAGGCGGGCAGGGGGATCAGCCCCAGCATTTT
NA,TRBV12-5,TRBJ1-5,TRBD1,CASGLTRGHNQPQHF,TGTGCTAGTGGTTTGACAAGGGGGCACAATCAGCCCCAGCATTTT
once,TRBV29-1,TRBJ2-7,TRBD1,CSVSTGTGSAQQYF,TGCAGCGTATCCACCGGGACAGGGAGTGCGCAGCAGTACTTC
NA,TRBV18,TRBJ2-7,NA,CASSASGSSYEQYF,TGTGCCAGCTCAGCCAGCGGTAGCTCCTACGAGCAGTACTTC
NA,TRBV5-4,TRBJ1-3,NA,CATALAPSGNTIYF,TGTGCCACAGCTTTAGCTCCCTCTGGAAACACCATATATTTT
few,TRBV27,TRBJ2-7,NA,CASSSRALGEQYF,TGTGCCAGCAGTTCCAGGGCGCTGGGGGAGCAGTACTTC
NA,TRBV11-2,TRBJ2-1,NA,CASSLKSGLPYNEQFF,TGTGCCAGCAGCTTAAAGTCCGGACTCCCTTACAATGAGCAGTTCTTC
NA,TRBV28,TRBJ1-5,NA,CASASWDSNQPQHF,TGTGCCAGCGCATCCTGGGACAGCAATCAGCCCCAGCATTTT